This T cell receptor beta chain was captured by sequencing in a study of neurological immune-mediated disorders. Study findings and constraints: Patients with HTLV-1-associated myelopathy had the highest level of TCR clonal expansion, whereas patients with multiple sclerosis had the lowest level, falling beneath the level found in healthy controls.

Libraries used 2 million unsorted PBMCs kept frozen in RNAlater. Germline V gene lookup returns CDR1 SEHNR and CDR2 FQNEAQ (reference sequence). The CDR3 runs 12 residues. Germline trimming cut 5 bases from V and 8 bases from J; bases unmatched to any gene: 2. This clonotype has a count of ten or more. Antigen: not known. Template-switch 5'RACE cDNA synthesis added a 10-nucleotide unique molecular identifier. Per sequencing run, 15-18 subjects together gave over 190 million TCR-beta sequences. TCRdb reprocessed the 5' RACE reads with MiXCR, giving one entry per CDR3 protein. This sample has around 40,000 distinct CDR3 sequences; about 13% occur once, and the top ten carry about 1.3%.

The rearrangement uses TRBV7-9 and TRBJ2-1, with 8 bases that match TRBD2. The sequencing sample was made of PBMCs. The sequence was collected from a female donor in good health. CDR3 DNA sequence: TGTGCCAGCAGCGAGCGGGGGTATGAGCAGTTCTTC. Protein product: CASSERGYEQFF.